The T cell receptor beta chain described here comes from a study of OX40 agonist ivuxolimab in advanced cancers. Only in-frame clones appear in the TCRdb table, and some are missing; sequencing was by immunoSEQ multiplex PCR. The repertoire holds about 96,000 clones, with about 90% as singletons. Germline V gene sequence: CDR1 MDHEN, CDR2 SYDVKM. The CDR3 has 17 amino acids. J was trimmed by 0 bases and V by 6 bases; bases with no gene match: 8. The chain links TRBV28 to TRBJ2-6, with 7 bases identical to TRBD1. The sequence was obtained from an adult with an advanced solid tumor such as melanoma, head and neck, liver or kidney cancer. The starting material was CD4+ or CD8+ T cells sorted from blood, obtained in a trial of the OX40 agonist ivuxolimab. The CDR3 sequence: CASRKGGLSSGANVLTF. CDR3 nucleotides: TGTGCCAGCAGAAAAGGGGGCCTGAGCTCTGGGGCCAACGTCCTGACTTTC.